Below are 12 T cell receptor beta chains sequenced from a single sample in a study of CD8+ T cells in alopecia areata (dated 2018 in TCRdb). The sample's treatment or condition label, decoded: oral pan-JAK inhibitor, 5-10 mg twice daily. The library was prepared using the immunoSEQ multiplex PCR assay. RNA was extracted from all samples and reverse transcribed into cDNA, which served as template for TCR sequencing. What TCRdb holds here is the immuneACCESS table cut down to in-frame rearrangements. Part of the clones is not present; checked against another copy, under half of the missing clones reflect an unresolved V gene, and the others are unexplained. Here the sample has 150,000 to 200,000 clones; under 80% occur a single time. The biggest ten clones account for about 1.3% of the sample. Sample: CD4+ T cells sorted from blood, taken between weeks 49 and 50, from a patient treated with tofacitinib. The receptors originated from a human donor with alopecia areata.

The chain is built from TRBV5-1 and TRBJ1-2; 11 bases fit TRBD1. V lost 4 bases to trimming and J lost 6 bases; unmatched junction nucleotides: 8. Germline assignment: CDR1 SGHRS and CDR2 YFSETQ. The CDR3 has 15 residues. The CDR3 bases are TGCGCCAGCAGCGTCGGACAGGGGGCTTCGGATGGCTACACCTTC. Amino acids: CASSVGQGASDGYTF. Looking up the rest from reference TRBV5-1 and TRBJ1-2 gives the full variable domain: KAGVTQTPRYLIKTRGQQVTLSCSPISGHRSVSWYQQTPGQGLQFLFEYFSETQRNKGNFPGRFSGRQFSNSRSEMNVSTLELGDSALYLCASSVGQGASDGYTFGSGTRLTVV.

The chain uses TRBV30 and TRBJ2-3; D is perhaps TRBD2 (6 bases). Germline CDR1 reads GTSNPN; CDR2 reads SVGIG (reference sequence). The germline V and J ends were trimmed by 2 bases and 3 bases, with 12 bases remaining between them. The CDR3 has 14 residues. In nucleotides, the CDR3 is TGTGCCTGGAGTTTACCGGGGAGGACAGATACGCAGTATTTT. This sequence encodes CAWSLPGRTDTQYF.

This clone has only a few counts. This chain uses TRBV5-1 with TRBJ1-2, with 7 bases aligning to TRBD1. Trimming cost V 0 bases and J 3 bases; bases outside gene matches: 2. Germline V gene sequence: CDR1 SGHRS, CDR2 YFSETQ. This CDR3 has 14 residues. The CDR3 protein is CASSLDRGDYGYTF. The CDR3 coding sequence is TGCGCCAGCAGCTTGGACAGGGGAGACTATGGCTACACCTTC.

The CDR3 nucleotides read TGTGCCTGGAGTGTGACGGGGGGCAAAAACATTCAGTACTTC. This codes for CAWSVTGGKNIQYF. The chain couples TRBV30 to TRBJ2-4; TRBD2 agrees at 7 bases. V lost 0 bases and J lost 3; bases outside the gene matches: 2. The CDR3 has 14 residues. The germline CDR1 and CDR2 sequences are GTSNPN and SVGIG (reference sequence).

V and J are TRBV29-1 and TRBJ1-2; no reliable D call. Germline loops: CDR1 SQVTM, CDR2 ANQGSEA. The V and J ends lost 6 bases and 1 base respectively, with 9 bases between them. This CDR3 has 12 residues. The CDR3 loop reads CSVDTLNYGYTF. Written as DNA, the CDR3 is TGCAGCGTCGACACACTTAACTATGGCTACACCTTC.

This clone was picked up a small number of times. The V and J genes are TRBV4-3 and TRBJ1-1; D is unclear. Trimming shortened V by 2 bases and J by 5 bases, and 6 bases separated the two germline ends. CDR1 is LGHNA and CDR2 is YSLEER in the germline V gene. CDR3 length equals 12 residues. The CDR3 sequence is CASSQMGTEAFF. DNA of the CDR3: TGCGCCAGCAGCCAAATGGGGACTGAAGCTTTCTTT.

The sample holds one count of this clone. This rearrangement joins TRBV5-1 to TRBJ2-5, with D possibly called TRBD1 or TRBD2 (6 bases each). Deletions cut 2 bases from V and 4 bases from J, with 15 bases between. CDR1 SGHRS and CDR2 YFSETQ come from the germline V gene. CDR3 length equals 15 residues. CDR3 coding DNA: TGCGCCAGCAGCTTTGAGGGGGGAAACCGAGAGACCCAGTACTTC. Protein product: CASSFEGGNRETQYF.

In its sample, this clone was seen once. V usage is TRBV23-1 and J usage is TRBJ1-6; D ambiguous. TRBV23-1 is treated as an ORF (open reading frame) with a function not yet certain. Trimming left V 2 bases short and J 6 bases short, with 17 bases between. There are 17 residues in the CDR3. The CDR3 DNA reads TGCGCCAGCAGTCAAAACGGGCGAACGAGGACTAATTCACCCCTCCACTTT. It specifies CASSQNGRTRTNSPLHF.

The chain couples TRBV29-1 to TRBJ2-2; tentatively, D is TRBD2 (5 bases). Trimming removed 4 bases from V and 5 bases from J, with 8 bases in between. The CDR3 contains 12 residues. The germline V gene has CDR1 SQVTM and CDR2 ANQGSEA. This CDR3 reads CSVGLFTGELFF. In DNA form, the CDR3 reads TGCAGCGTTGGACTATTTACCGGGGAGCTGTTTTTT.

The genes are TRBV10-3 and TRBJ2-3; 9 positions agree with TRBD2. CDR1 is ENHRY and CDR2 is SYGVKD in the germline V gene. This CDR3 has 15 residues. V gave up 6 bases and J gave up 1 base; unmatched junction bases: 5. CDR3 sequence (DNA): TGTGCCATCAGCGCGACTAGCGGTCGCACAGATACGCAGTATTTT. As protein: CAISATSGRTDTQYF.

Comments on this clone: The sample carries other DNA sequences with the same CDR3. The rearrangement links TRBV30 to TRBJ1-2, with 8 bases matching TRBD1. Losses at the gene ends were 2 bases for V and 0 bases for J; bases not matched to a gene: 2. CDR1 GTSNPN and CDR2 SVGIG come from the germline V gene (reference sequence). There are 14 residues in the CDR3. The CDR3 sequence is CAWSLGQANYGYTF. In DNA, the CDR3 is TGTGCCTGGAGTTTGGGACAGGCTAACTATGGCTACACCTTC.

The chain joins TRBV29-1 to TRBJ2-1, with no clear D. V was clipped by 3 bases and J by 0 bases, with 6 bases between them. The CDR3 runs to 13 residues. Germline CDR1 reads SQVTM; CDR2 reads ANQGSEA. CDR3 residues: CSVDSYSYNEQFF. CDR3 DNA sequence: TGCAGCGTTGACAGTTACTCCTACAATGAGCAGTTCTTC.